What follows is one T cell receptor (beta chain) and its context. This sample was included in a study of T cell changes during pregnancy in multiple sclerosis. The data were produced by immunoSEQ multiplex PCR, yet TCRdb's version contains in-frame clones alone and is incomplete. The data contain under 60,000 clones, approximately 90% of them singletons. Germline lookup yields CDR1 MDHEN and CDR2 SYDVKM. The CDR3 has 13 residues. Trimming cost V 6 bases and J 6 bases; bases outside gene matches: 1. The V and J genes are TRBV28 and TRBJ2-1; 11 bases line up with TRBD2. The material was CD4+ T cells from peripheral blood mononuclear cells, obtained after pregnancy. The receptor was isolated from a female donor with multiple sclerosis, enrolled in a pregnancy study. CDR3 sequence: CASRLAGGNEQFF. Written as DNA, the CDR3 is TGTGCCAGCAGGCTAGCGGGAGGCAATGAGCAGTTCTTC.